The clone carrying this T cell receptor (beta chain) was detected a few times. TCRdb analysed the 5' RACE reads with MiXCR anew, one entry per CDR3 protein. Of approximately 450,000 distinct CDR3 sequences listed, 15% to 20% were seen once; the top ten hold 9% to 15%. The sample is drawn from a study of T-cell memory formation after mild COVID-19. Germline-derived CDR1 and CDR2 are SGHAT and FQNNGV. V shed 2 bases, J shed 6 bases, and the junction held 8 bases outside the gene matches. The length of the CDR3 is 16 residues. The specimen sequenced was PBMCs or a T cell subset sorted from them (not recorded which). The TCR comes from an adult woman who had mild COVID-19 (a few samples of this study predate the infection). Cell type and time point are not known. J is TRBJ2-1 and V is TRBV11-2, with 9 bases aligning to TRBD2. In DNA, the CDR3 is TGTGCCAGCAGCTTAATACGCGGGGGGGCACCCAATGAGCAGTTCTTC. Its translation: CASSLIRGGAPNEQFF.